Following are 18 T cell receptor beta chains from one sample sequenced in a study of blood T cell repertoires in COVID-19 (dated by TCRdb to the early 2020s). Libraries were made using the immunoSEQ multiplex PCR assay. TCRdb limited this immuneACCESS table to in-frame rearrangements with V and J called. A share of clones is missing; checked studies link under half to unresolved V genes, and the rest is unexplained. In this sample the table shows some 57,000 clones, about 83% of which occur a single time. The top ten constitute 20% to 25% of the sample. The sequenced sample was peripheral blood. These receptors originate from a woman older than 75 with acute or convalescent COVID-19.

The CDR3 here is CATSRDRGRNYGYTF. In DNA form, the CDR3 reads TGTGCCACCAGCAGAGACAGGGGGCGAAACTATGGCTACACCTTC. The rearrangement uses TRBV15 and TRBJ1-2; 8 nucleotides agree with TRBD1. This CDR3 comprises 15 residues. Germline CDR1 reads LNHNV; CDR2 reads YYDKDF (reference sequence). V gave up 0 bases and J gave up 2 bases; unmatched junction bases: 2. Variable domain in full (rest from reference TRBV15 and TRBJ1-2): DAMVIQNPRYQVTQFGKPVTLSCSQTLNHNVMYWYQQKSSQAPKLLFHYYDKDFNNEADTPDNFQSRRPNTSFCFLDIRSPGLGDTAMYLCATSRDRGRNYGYTFGSGTRLTVV.

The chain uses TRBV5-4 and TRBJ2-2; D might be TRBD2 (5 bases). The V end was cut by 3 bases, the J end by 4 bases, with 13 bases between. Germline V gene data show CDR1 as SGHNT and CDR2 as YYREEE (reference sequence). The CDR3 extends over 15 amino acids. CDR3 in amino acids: CASSSWTGGTGELFF. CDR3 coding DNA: TGTGCCAGCAGCTCGTGGACTGGTGGCACCGGGGAGCTGTTTTTT.

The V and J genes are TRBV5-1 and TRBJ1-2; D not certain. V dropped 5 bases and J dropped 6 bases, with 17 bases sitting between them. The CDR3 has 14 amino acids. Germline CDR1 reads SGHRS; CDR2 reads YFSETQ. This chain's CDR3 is CASRPLERVNGYTF. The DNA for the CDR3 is TGCGCCAGCAGGCCCTTGGAGAGGGTTAATGGCTACACCTTC. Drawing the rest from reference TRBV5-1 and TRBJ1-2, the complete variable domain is KAGVTQTPRYLIKTRGQQVTLSCSPISGHRSVSWYQQTPGQGLQFLFEYFSETQRNKGNFPGRFSGRQFSNSRSEMNVSTLELGDSALYLCASRPLERVNGYTFGSGTRLTVV.

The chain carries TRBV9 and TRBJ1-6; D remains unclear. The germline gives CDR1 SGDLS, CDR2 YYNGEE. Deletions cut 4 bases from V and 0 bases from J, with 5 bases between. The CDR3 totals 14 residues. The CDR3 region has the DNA TGTGCCAGCAGCACGAGCTCCTATAATTCACCCCTCCACTTT. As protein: CASSTSSYNSPLHF.

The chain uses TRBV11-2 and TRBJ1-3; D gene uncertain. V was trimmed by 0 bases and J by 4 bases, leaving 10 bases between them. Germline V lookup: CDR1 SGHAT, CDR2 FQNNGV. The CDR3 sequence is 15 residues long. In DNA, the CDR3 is TGTGCCAGCAGCTTAGATCATGGAGGGGGAAACACCATATATTTT. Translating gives CASSLDHGGGNTIYF.

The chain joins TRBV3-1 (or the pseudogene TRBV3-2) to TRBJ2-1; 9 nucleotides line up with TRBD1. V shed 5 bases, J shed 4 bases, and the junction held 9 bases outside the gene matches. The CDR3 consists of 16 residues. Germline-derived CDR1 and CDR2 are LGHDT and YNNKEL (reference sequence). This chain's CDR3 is CASSFRRTGEYNEQFF. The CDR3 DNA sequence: TGTGCCAGCAGCTTTAGGCGGACAGGGGAGTACAATGAGCAGTTCTTC.

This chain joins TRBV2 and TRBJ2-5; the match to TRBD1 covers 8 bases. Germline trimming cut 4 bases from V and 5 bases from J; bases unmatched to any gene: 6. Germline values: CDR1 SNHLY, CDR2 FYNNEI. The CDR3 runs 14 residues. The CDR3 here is CASSGRTGLETQYF. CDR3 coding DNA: TGTGCCAGCAGTGGGCGGACAGGGCTGGAGACCCAGTACTTC.

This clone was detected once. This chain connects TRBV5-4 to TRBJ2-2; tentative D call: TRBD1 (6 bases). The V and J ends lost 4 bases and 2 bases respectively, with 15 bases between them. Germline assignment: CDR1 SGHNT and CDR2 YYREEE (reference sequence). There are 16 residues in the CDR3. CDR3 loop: CASSLGALQNTGELFF. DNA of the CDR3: TGTGCCAGCAGCCTGGGGGCCCTTCAAAACACCGGGGAGCTGTTTTTT.

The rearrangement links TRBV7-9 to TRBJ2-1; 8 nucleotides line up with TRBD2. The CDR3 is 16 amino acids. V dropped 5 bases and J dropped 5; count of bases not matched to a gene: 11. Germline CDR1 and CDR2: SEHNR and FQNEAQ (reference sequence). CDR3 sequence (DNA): TGTGCCAGCAGCCCGGGGTCGGGGGGGATGAACAATGAGCAGTTCTTC. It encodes CASSPGSGGMNNEQFF. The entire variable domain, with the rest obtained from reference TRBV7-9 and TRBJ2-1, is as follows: DTGVSQNPRHKITKRGQNVTFRCDPISEHNRLYWYRQTLGQGPEFLTYFQNEAQLEKSRLLSDRFSAERPKGSFSTLEIQRTEQGDSAMYLCASSPGSGGMNNEQFFGPGTRLTVL.

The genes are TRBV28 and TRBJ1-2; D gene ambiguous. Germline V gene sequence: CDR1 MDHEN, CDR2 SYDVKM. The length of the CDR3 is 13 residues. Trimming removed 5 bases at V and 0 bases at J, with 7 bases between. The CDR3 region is CASSQTPNYGYTF. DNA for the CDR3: TGTGCCAGCAGTCAGACACCTAACTATGGCTACACCTTC.

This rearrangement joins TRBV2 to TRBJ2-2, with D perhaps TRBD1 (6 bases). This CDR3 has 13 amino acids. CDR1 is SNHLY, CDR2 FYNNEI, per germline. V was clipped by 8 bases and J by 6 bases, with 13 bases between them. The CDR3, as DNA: TGTGCCAGCGGGACACCCCTCGCCGGGGAGCTGTTTTTT. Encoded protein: CASGTPLAGELFF.

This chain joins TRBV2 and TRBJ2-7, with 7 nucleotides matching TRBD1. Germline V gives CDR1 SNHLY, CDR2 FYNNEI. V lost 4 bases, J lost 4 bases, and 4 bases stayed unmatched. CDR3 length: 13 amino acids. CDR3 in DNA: TGTGCCAGCAGTGGTCACAGGGGATACGAGCAGTACGTC. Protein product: CASSGHRGYEQYV.

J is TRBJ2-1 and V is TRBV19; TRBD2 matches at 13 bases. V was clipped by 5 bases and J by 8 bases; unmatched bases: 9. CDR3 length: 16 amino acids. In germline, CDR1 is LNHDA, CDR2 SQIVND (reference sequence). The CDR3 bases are TGTGCCAGTAGTTCGCGGACTAGCGGGAGTCCCTATGAGCAGTTCTTC. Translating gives CASSSRTSGSPYEQFF.

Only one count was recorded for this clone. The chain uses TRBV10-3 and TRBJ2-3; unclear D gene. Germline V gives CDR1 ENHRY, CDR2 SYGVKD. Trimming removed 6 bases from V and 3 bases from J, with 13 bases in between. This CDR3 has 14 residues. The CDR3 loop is CAIRTIEETDTQYF. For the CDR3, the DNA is TGTGCCATCAGAACTATAGAGGAGACAGATACGCAGTATTTT.

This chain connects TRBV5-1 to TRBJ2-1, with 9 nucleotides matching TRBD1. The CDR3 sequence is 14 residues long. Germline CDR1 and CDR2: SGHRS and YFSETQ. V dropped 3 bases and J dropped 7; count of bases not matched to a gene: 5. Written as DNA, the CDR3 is TGCGCCAGCAGCTGGGGACAGGGCACGAATGAGCAGTTCTTC. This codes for CASSWGQGTNEQFF.

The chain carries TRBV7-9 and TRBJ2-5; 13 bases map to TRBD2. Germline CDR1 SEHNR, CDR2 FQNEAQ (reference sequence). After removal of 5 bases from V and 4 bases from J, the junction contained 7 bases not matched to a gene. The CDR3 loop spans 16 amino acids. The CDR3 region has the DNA TGTGCCAGCAGCACTAGCGGGGGGGCCGTTTTAGAGACCCAGTACTTC. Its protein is CASSTSGGAVLETQYF. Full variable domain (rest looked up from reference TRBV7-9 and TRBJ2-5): DTGVSQNPRHKITKRGQNVTFRCDPISEHNRLYWYRQTLGQGPEFLTYFQNEAQLEKSRLLSDRFSAERPKGSFSTLEIQRTEQGDSAMYLCASSTSGGAVLETQYFGPGTRLLVL.

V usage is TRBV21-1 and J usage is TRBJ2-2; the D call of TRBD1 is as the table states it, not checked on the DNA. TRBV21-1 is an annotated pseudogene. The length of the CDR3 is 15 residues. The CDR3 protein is CASSKQATNTGELFF. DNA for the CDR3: TGTGCCAGCAGCAAACAGGCCACCAACACCGGGGAGCTGTTTTTT.

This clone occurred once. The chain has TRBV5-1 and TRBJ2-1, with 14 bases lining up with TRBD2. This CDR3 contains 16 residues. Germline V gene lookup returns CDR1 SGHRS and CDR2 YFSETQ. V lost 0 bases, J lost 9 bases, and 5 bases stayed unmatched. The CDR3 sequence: CASSLATSGGASEQFF. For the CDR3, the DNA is TGCGCCAGCAGCTTGGCGACTAGCGGGGGGGCCAGTGAGCAGTTCTTC.